Listed below are T cell receptor beta chains from one sample, sequenced in a study of blood T cell repertoires in COVID-19. This table comes from immunoSEQ multiplex PCR, and its TCRdb copy is limited to in-frame clones, with some not included. The sample consists of fewer than 500,000 clones, more than 80% of them appearing once. Sequences were obtained from PBMCs or T cells enriched from blood (not recorded which). The receptors stem from a man in his thirties or forties who had recovered from COVID-19. Each CDR3 is given with its conserved first and last residue. The D gene is left open where the match is weak. Expanded clones get a size class; other rows say once, few or many, or leave the size out.

D	size	J	length	V	DNA	CDR3
NA	NA	TRBJ2-7	13	TRBV28	TGTGCCAGCAGGATTAGGGGCTCTTACGAGCAGTACTTC	CASRIRGSYEQYF
NA	once	TRBJ1-1	16	TRBV21-1	TGTGCCAGCAGCAAATTGGCGGGACAGACGAACACTGAAGCTTTCTTT	CASSKLAGQTNTEAFF
TRBD1	NA	TRBJ2-3	16	TRBV2	TGTGCCAGCACCCGAGGGACAGGGCCAGGGACAGATACGCAGTATTTT	CASTRGTGPGTDTQYF
NA	NA	TRBJ1-2	16	TRBV14	TGTGCCAGCAGCCAAGATCGTGCCAGGGGCCACTATGGCTACACCTTC	CASSQDRARGHYGYTF
NA	once	TRBJ2-7	15	TRBV6-5	TGTGCCAGCAGTTTTGGTCGGGACTGGACCTACGAGCAGTACTTC	CASSFGRDWTYEQYF
NA	NA	TRBJ2-1	17	TRBV27	TGTGCCAGCAGTCACCCGGCGGGACGGCAGTCCTACAATGAGCAGTTCTTC	CASSHPAGRQSYNEQFF
TRBD2	NA	TRBJ2-1	16	TRBV4-2	TGTGCCAGCAGCCAAGCGCTAGCGGGAGGGAAAGGTGAGCAGTTCTTC	CASSQALAGGKGEQFF
TRBD2	NA	TRBJ2-7	16	TRBV27	TGTGCCAGCAGTTTATCCTTGGCGGGAGGAGGATGGGAGCAGTACTTC	CASSLSLAGGGWEQYF
TRBD1	NA	TRBJ2-7	15	TRBV10-1	TGCGCCAGCAGTGAGTCGACAGGGGACGCGGTGGAGCAGTACTTC	CASSESTGDAVEQYF
NA	NA	TRBJ1-3	15	TRBV6-5	TGTGCCAGCCAAACAGGGTCGCGCTCTGGAAACACCATATATTTT	CASQTGSRSGNTIYF
TRBD1	NA	TRBJ1-5	17	TRBV28	TGTGCCAGCAGCATCCTCGATCCGGGACAGACCAATCAGCCCCAGCATTTT	CASSILDPGQTNQPQHF
TRBD1	NA	TRBJ2-7	14	TRBV30	TGTGCCTGGGAGGCGGGGACAGGGGTCTCCGAGCAGTACTTC	CAWEAGTGVSEQYF
NA	NA	TRBJ1-3	14	TRBV25-1	TGTGCCAGCAGTGCGGGGGTAACTGGAAACACCATATATTTT	CASSAGVTGNTIYF
TRBD2	NA	TRBJ2-1	16	TRBV14	TGTGCCAGCAGCCAGTACGCGGGACTAGCCAGCAATGAGCAGTTCTTC	CASSQYAGLASNEQFF
NA	NA	TRBJ2-7	13	TRBV13	TGTGCCAGCAGCGCGGGACAGTCCTACGAGCAGTACTTC	CASSAGQSYEQYF
NA	NA	TRBJ2-2	18	TRBV3-1/TRBV3-2	TGTGCCAGCAGCCAAGACTTGCGGGCGAGCTACAACACCGGGGAGCTGTTTTTT	CASSQDLRASYNTGELFF
NA	NA	TRBJ1-5	13	TRBV3-1/TRBV3-2	TGTGCCAGCAGCCAAGGAGGGAATCAGCCCCAGCATTTT	CASSQGGNQPQHF
TRBD2	NA	TRBJ2-7	16	TRBV28	TGTGCCAGCAGATCGGGACTAGCGGGGGGAAGGGACGAGCAGTACTTC	CASRSGLAGGRDEQYF
TRBD1	NA	TRBJ2-7	14	TRBV7-8	TGTGCCAGCCGACCGGGACAGGGTTTTTACGAGCAGTACTTC	CASRPGQGFYEQYF
NA	NA	TRBJ2-5	14	TRBV5-1	TGCGCCAGCAGCTACCTGTTAGCGAAAGAGACCCAGTACTTC	CASSYLLAKETQYF
TRBD2	NA	TRBJ2-7	14	TRBV27	TGTGCCAATAGTAGCGGGAACAGCTCCTACGAGCAGTACTTC	CANSSGNSSYEQYF
TRBD1	NA	TRBJ2-7	13	TRBV30	TGTGCCTGGAGTAAGGGGGACAGGGCGGAGCAGTACTTC	CAWSKGDRAEQYF
TRBD1	NA	TRBJ2-7	15	TRBV11-2	TGTGCCAGCAGCATTAAGACAGGGGACGCCTACGAGCAGTACTTC	CASSIKTGDAYEQYF
TRBD1	NA	TRBJ2-5	15	TRBV5-1	TGCGCCAGCAGCTTAGGACAGGGTCGCGGGGAGACCCAGTACTTC	CASSLGQGRGETQYF
NA	NA	TRBJ2-7	12	TRBV3-1/TRBV3-2	TGTGCCAGCAGCCAGAGCCCCTACGAGCAGTACTTC	CASSQSPYEQYF
TRBD1	NA	TRBJ2-7	14	TRBV10-2	TGCGCCAGCAGTGGGACAGGGGGGACCTACGAGCAGTACTTC	CASSGTGGTYEQYF
NA	NA	TRBJ2-6	20	TRBV21-1	TGTGCCAGCAGCAAAGCGGCGGGACAGGGGGGAACATCTGGGGCCAACGTCCTGACTTTC	CASSKAAGQGGTSGANVLTF
NA	NA	TRBJ1-2	15	TRBV6-5	TGTGCCAGCAGTCCCATACAGGGAGCGAACTATGGCTACACCTTC	CASSPIQGANYGYTF
TRBD2	NA	TRBJ2-7	20	TRBV5-5	TGTGCCAGCAGCTTGGAGGAGCTGTTGGGCGCTAGCGGGAGGTTGTACGAGCAGTACTTC	CASSLEELLGASGRLYEQYF
TRBD2	NA	TRBJ2-1	14	TRBV19	TGTGCCAGTAGTTCAGCGGGAGCCTACAATGAGCAGTTCTTC	CASSSAGAYNEQFF
NA	NA	TRBJ2-7	12	TRBV12-3/TRBV12-4	TGTGCCAGCAGGGGGGACACTTACGAGCAGTACTTC	CASRGDTYEQYF
TRBD2	NA	TRBJ2-7	18	TRBV23-1	TGCGCCAGCAGTCAGAGAACCGGGACTAGCGGGACTAACTACGAGCAGTACTTC	CASSQRTGTSGTNYEQYF
NA	NA	TRBJ1-4	16	TRBV28	TGTGCCAGCAGTTTATTTGTGTCGAGGAGTAATGAAAAACTGTTTTTT	CASSLFVSRSNEKLFF
TRBD1	NA	TRBJ1-4	17	TRBV27	TGTGCCAGCACGAAGGGACAGGGACGGAAGGTGCGGGAAAAACTGTTTTTT	CASTKGQGRKVREKLFF
NA	NA	TRBJ1-1	11	TRBV20-1	TGCAGTGCTTACAGGGATTATGAAGCTTTCTTT	CSAYRDYEAFF
TRBD1	few	TRBJ2-5	16	TRBV18	TGTGCCAGCTCACCACCAATAGGGACAGGAGGCCACTCCCAGTACTTC	CASSPPIGTGGHSQYF
TRBD1	NA	TRBJ2-1	14	TRBV19	TGTGCCACCTCGACAGGGAGCTCCTACAATGAGCAGTTCTTC	CATSTGSSYNEQFF
TRBD1	NA	TRBJ1-6	14	TRBV5-1	TGCGCCAGCAGCCCAGGACAGGATGGTTCACCCCTCCACTTT	CASSPGQDGSPLHF
NA	NA	TRBJ1-1	14	TRBV2	TGTGCCAGCAGTGAGCGTTTTATGAACACTGAAGCTTTCTTT	CASSERFMNTEAFF
TRBD1	NA	TRBJ2-2	15	TRBV18	TGTGCCAGCGGAGAGACAGGGCCAACCCCCGGGGAGCTGTTTTTT	CASGETGPTPGELFF
TRBD1	NA	TRBJ2-7	14	TRBV5-4	TGTGCCAGCAGCTGGGGGGACAGGGGCTACGAGCAGTACTTC	CASSWGDRGYEQYF
NA	once	TRBJ2-7	18	TRBV5-1	TGCGCCAGCAGCTTGGATTCGACTACATGGGTAGGATTCGACGAGCAGTACTTC	CASSLDSTTWVGFDEQYF
TRBD2	NA	TRBJ2-2	15	TRBV28	TGTGCCAGCATCTCAACGGGAGCGGGAGCCGGGGAGCTGTTTTTT	CASISTGAGAGELFF
NA	once	TRBJ1-2	12	TRBV19	TGTGTCAGCTGGGGCAGGCTGTATGGCTACACCTTC	CVSWGRLYGYTF
NA	NA	TRBJ1-5	13	TRBV4-1	TGCGCCAGCAGCCAAGGCAGGGGTCAGCCCCAGCATTTT	CASSQGRGQPQHF
NA	NA	TRBJ2-1	14	TRBV10-1	TGCGCCAGCAGCTCGGCGGAAGCCTACAATGAGCAGTTCTTC	CASSSAEAYNEQFF
NA	NA	TRBJ1-2	16	TRBV11-2	TGTGCCAGCAGCTTAGTGGCAGGGGAATATAACTATGGCTACACCTTC	CASSLVAGEYNYGYTF
TRBD1	NA	TRBJ2-3	17	TRBV28	TGTGCCAGCTCCTTACCATCCGGACAGGGAGGTGCAGATACGCAGTATTTT	CASSLPSGQGGADTQYF
TRBD2	NA	TRBJ2-1	16	TRBV18	TGTGCCAGCTCACCCTCTTCTAGCGGGAGGTTCAATGAGCAGTTCTTC	CASSPSSSGRFNEQFF
TRBD1	NA	TRBJ1-1	15	TRBV28	TGTGCCAGCAGTCAAGCGGACAGGGGTGGGTCTGAAGCTTTCTTT	CASSQADRGGSEAFF
TRBD1	NA	TRBJ1-5	15	TRBV27	TGTGCCAGCAGTCCGGACCAGGGGGCGGGGCAGCCCCAGCATTTT	CASSPDQGAGQPQHF
TRBD2	NA	TRBJ2-5	15	TRBV6-6	TGTGCCAGCGGAAGAGGACTAGCGGCCCAAGAGACCCAGTACTTC	CASGRGLAAQETQYF
TRBD1	NA	TRBJ1-2	15	TRBV5-1	TGCGCCAGCAGCACTGGAACAGGGGGCAGCTATGGCTACACCTTC	CASSTGTGGSYGYTF
TRBD1	NA	TRBJ1-3	23	TRBV27	TGTGCCAGCACCATTTTTTCACTTCCGGGACAGGGAGTTACGGGGGGCTCTGGAAACACCATATATTTT	CASTIFSLPGQGVTGGSGNTIYF
NA	NA	TRBJ2-7	14	TRBV5-6	TGTGCCAGCAGCTTGGTGGGCAGCTCCTACGAGCAGTACTTC	CASSLVGSSYEQYF
TRBD2	NA	TRBJ2-5	18	TRBV5-1	TGCGCCAGCTCCGATCTTGCGGGAGGTTATTCCGCGGGGGAGACCCAGTACTTC	CASSDLAGGYSAGETQYF
NA	NA	TRBJ2-2	12	TRBV28	TGTGCCAGCATAGAGAACACCGGGGAGCTGTTTTTT	CASIENTGELFF
NA	NA	TRBJ1-1	15	TRBV25-1	TGTGCCAGCAGTGAAGCGAAAGGGGTTTGGGCTGAAGCTTTCTTT	CASSEAKGVWAEAFF
TRBD2	NA	TRBJ2-5	14	TRBV30	TGTGCCTGGAGTGTACTCGGGGGGAGAGGGACCCAGTACTTC	CAWSVLGGRGTQYF
TRBD2	NA	TRBJ2-7	16	TRBV9	TGTGCCAGCAGCGGGCGGACTAGCGGGGACACCTACGAGCAGTACTTC	CASSGRTSGDTYEQYF